Listed here is a single TCR beta chain. Antigen unknown. This record comes from a study of cytomegalovirus exposure and HLA in healthy donors. Overall study: Clustering assigned about 80% of the roughly 400 genotyped donors to the Caucasian-associated ancestry cluster. Notes on the study in general: Some public TCRs appeared in many individuals, while most sequences were rare. Productive rates of about 90% or about 30% were seen for most TCR beta V segments in an earlier analysis.

Germline CDR1 reads SGHNT; CDR2 reads YYREEE (reference sequence). Trimming left V 1 base short and J 6 bases short, with 5 bases between. The CDR3 contains 11 residues. With 60 Vbeta and 13 Jbeta primers, the PCR was carried out. Assay used: immunoSEQ multiplex PCR; TCRdb lists only in-frame clones, some missing. Of under 100,000 clones listed, roughly 78% are singletons. This sequence originates from a man aged 25 to 40 in good health and CMV-seronegative. The chain recombines TRBV5-4 with TRBJ2-7; D not certain. The sequencing input was PBMCs. The CDR3 here is CASSLRSEQYF. The CDR3 DNA follows: TGTGCCAGCAGCTTGCGCAGCGAGCAGTACTTC. Drawing the rest from reference TRBV5-4 and TRBJ2-7, the complete variable domain is ETGVTQSPTHLIKTRGQQVTLRCSSQSGHNTVSWYQQALGQGPQFIFQYYREEENGRGNFPPRFSGLQFPNYSSELNVNALELDDSALYLCASSLRSEQYFGPGTRLTVT.